A single sample is the source of the 4 T cell receptor beta chains below, sequenced in a study of T cell changes during pregnancy in multiple sclerosis. Generated by immunoSEQ multiplex PCR, the TCRdb table keeps only in-frame clones and is missing some. The data show fewer than 110,000 clones, 85% to 95% seen once. The sample here was peripheral blood, taken in the third trimester of pregnancy. The receptors here all came from a female donor in good health, enrolled as a control in a pregnancy study.

The rearrangement uses TRBV30 and TRBJ1-2; 8 bases match TRBD1. Germline loops: CDR1 GTSNPN, CDR2 SVGIG (reference sequence). Trimming cost V 4 bases and J 1 base; bases outside gene matches: 5. The CDR3 loop spans 14 amino acids. This CDR3 reads CAWKGQGSNYGYTF. Written as DNA, the CDR3 is TGTGCCTGGAAAGGACAGGGTAGTAACTATGGCTACACCTTC.

The chain couples TRBV7-2 to TRBJ2-5; D perhaps matches TRBD2 (5 bases). This CDR3 contains 17 residues. From germline, CDR1 is SGHTA and CDR2 FQGNSA. The germline V and J ends were trimmed by 5 bases and 4 bases, with 23 bases remaining between them. In nucleotides, the CDR3 is TGTGCCAGCAGCCCACGGGGTCTCTTTAGGTTGGGAGAGACCCAGTACTTC. This translates into CASSPRGLFRLGETQYF.

Details on this clone: A much larger clone lies a single base off, so this may be a read error. J is TRBJ1-5 and V is TRBV4-2, with a tentative D call TRBD1 (5 bases). The CDR3 spans 15 residues. The germline V gene encodes CDR1 LGHNA and CDR2 YNFKEQ. CDR3 amino acids: CTSSQVLQEDQPQHF. The CDR3 DNA reads TGTACCAGCAGCCAAGTTTTACAGGAAGATCAGCCCCAGCATTTT.

This sequence joins TRBV4-2 and TRBJ1-4, with D unresolved. This CDR3 region has 19 residues. The germline V gene encodes CDR1 LGHNA and CDR2 YNFKEQ. V lost 0 bases, J lost 0 bases, and 17 bases lay in between. CDR3 protein: CASSQDRPRGASTNEKLFF. CDR3 in DNA: TGTGCCAGCAGCCAAGATCGGCCTCGGGGAGCTTCAACTAATGAAAAACTGTTTTTT.